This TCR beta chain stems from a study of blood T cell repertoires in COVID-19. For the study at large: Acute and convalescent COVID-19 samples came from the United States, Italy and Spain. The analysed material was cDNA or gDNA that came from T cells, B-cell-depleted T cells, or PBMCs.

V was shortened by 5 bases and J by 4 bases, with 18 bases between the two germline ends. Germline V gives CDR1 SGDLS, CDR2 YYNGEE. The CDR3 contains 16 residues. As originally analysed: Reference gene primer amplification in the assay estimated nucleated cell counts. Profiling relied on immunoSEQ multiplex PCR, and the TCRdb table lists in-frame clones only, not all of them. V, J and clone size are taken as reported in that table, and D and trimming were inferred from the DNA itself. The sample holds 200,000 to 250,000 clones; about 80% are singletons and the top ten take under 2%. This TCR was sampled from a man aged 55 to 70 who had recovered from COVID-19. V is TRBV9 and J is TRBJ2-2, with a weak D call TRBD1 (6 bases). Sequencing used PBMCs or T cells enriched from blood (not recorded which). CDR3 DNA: TGTGCCAGCAGGACTACCGGGACACCCAGCACCGGGGAGCTGTTTTTT. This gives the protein CASRTTGTPSTGELFF.